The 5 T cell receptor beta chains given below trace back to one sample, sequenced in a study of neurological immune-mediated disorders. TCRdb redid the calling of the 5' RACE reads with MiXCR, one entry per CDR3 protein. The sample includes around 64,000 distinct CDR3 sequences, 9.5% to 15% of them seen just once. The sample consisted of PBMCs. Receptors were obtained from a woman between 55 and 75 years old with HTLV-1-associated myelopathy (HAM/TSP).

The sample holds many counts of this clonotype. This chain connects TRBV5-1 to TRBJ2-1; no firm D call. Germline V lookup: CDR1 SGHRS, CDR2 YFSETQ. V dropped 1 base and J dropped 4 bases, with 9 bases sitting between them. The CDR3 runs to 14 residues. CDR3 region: CASSLLHIYNEQFF. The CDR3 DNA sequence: TGCGCCAGCAGCTTGCTGCACATATACAATGAGCAGTTCTTC.

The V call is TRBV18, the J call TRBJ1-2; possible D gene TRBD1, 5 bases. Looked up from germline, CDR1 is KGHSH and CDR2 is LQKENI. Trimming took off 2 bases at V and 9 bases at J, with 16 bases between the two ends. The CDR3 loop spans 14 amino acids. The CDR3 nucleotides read TGTGCCAGCTCACCAGCGGGGACGCCAAAGAGCTACACCTTC. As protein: CASSPAGTPKSYTF. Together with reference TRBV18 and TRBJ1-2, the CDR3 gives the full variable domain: NAGVMQNPRHLVRRRGQEARLRCSPMKGHSHVYWYRQLPEEGLKFMVYLQKENIIDESGMPKERFSAEFPKEGPSILRIQQVVRGDSAAYFCASSPAGTPKSYTFGSGTRLTVV.

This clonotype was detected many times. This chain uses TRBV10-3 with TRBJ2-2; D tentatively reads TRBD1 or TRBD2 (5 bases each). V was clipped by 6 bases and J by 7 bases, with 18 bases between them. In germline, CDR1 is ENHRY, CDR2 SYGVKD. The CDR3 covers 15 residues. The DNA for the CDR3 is TGTGCCATCAGCGACGGGATTGGGGCCGGCGGGGAGCTGTTTTTT. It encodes CAISDGIGAGGELFF.

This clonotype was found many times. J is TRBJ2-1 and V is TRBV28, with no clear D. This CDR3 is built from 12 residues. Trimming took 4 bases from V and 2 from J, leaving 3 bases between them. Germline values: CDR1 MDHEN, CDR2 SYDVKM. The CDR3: CASSSPYNEQFF. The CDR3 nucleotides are TGTGCCAGCAGTTCTCCCTACAATGAGCAGTTCTTC.

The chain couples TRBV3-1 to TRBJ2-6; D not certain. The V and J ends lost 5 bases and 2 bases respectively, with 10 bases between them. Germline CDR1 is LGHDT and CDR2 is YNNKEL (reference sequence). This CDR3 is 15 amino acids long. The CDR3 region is CASSFVQPGANVLTF. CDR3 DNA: TGTGCCAGCAGCTTTGTACAGCCTGGGGCCAACGTCCTGACTTTC.